Described below is a single T cell receptor (beta chain) sequence and its context. Its antigen is unknown. TCRdb itself ran the reads through MiXCR, one entry per CDR3 protein. The table has more than 400,000 distinct CDR3 sequences, approximately 26% seen once. This sample stems from a study of T cell repertoires in cytomegalovirus infection. Overall study context: Indications came from public TCR beta signatures; they pointed to CMV infection and to a matching HLA type. Study-level results: CMV-specific HLA-C-restricted TCR beta clonotypes dominated the ex vivo response.

The CDR3 covers 15 residues. Germline loops: CDR1 SGHTA, CDR2 FQGNSA. V was pared by 7 bases and J by 5 bases, with 19 bases between. The J gene is TRBJ2-3, the V gene TRBV7-2; D may be TRBD1 (7 bases). The sequenced sample consisted of PBMCs. This clonotype was sampled from a human donor in good health (CMV status not recorded). Some clones in this sample may be carry-over from other donors' samples. The CDR3 nucleotides are TGTGCCAGCACCGAATCAGGGGGGCGGAGAGATACGCAGTATTTT. It specifies CASTESGGRRDTQYF.